This T cell receptor (beta chain) appears in the sequencing data of a study of T-cell reconstitution after alpha-beta-depleted transplantation in children. In its sample, this clonotype was seen many times. For TCRbeta, the library was prepared with unique molecular identifiers. TCRdb independently ran MiXCR on the PCR reads; one entry per CDR3 protein. The sample has about 610,000 distinct CDR3 sequences, over 9.5% seen once; the top ten hold less than 5%. Per the germline V gene, CDR1 is KGHDR and CDR2 is SFDVKD. V was clipped by 2 bases and J by 14 bases, with 15 bases between them. The CDR3 length is 13 residues.

The source of this sequence is a human donor who donated a stem cell graft to a child with acute myeloid leukemia. The chain combines TRBV24-1 with TRBJ2-1; no firm D call. The sequencing used PBMCs from the stem cell graft donor, collected from the stem cell graft. This CDR3 is CATSDSSVGLEFF. The DNA for the CDR3 is TGTGCCACCAGTGATTCCTCGGTAGGGCTGGAGTTCTTC.